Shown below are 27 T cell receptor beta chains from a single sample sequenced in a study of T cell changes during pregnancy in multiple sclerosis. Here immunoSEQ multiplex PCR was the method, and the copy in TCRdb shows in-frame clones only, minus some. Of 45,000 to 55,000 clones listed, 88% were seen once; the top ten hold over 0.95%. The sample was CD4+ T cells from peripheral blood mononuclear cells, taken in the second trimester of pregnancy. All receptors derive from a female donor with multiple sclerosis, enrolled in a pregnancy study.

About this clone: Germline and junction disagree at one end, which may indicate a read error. The CDR3 sequence is CASSLAQGNIGELFF. In DNA form, the CDR3 reads TGTGCCAGCAGTTTGGCACAGGGTAACATCGGGGAGCTGTTTTTT. This rearrangement joins TRBV27 to TRBJ2-2; perhaps TRBD1 as D (6 bases). The CDR3 is 15 residues long. The V gene's germline CDR1 is MNHEY and CDR2 SMNVEV (reference sequence).

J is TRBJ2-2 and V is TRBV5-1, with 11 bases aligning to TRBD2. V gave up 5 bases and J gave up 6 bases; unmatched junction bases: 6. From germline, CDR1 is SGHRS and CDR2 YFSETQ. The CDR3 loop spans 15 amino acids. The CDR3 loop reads CASRTASGGPGELFF. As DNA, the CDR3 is TGCGCCAGCAGGACCGCTAGCGGGGGGCCCGGGGAGCTGTTTTTT.

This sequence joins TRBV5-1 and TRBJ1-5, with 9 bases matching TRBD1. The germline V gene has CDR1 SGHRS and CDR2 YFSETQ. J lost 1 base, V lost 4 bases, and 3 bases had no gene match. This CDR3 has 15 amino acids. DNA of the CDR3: TGCGCCAGCAGCCCAGGGACAGGGAGCAATCAGCCCCAGCATTTT. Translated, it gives CASSPGTGSNQPQHF.

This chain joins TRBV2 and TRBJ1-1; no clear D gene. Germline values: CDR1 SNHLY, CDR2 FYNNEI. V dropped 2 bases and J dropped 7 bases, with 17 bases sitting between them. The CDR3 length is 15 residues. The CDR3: CASSERHSSILEAFF. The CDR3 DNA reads TGTGCCAGCAGTGAAAGGCACAGCAGTATCCTTGAAGCTTTCTTT.

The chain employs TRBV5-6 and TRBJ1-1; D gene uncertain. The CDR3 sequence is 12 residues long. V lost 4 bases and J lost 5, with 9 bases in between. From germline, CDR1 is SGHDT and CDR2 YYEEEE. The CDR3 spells CASSEPETEAFF. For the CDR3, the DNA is TGTGCCAGCAGCGAGCCGGAGACTGAAGCTTTCTTT. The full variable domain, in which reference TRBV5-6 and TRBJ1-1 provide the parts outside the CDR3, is DAGVTQSPTHLIKTRGQQVTLRCSPKSGHDTVSWYQQALGQGPQFIFQYYEEEERQRGNFPDRFSGHQFPNYSSELNVNALLLGDSALYLCASSEPETEAFFGQGTRLTVV.

The CDR3 bases are TGTGCCAGCAGCGCCTCGACAGGGTACAATCAGCCCCAGCATTTT. Translation: CASSASTGYNQPQHF. The gene calls are TRBV9 and TRBJ1-5; 7 bases line up with TRBD1. The germline V gene encodes CDR1 SGDLS and CDR2 YYNGEE. J lost 3 bases, V lost 3 bases, and 6 bases had no gene match. The CDR3 totals 15 residues.

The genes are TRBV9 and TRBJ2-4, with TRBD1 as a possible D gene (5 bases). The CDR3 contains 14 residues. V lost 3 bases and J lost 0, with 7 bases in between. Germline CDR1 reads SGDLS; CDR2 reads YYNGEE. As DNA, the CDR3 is TGTGCCAGCAGCGCAGGGATAGCCAAAAACATTCAGTACTTC. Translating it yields CASSAGIAKNIQYF.

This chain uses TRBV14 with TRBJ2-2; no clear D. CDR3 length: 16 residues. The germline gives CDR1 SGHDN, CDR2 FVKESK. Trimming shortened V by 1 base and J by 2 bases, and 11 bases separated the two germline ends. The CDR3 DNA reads TGTGCCAGCAGCCAAGTCTCACCCTATAACACCGGGGAGCTGTTTTTT. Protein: CASSQVSPYNTGELFF.

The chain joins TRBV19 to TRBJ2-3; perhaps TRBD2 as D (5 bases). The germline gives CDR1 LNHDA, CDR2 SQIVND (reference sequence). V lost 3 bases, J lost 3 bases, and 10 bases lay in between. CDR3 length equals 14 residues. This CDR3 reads CASSIAGGTDTQYF. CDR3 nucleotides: TGTGCCAGTAGTATCGCGGGCGGGACAGATACGCAGTATTTT.

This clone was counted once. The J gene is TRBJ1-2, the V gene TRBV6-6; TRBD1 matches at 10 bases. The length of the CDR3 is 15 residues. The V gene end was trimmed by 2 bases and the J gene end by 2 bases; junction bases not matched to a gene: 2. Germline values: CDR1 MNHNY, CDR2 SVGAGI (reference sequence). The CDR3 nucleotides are TGTGCCAGCAGTTACGGGGACAGGGGCAACTATGGCTACACCTTC. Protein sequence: CASSYGDRGNYGYTF.

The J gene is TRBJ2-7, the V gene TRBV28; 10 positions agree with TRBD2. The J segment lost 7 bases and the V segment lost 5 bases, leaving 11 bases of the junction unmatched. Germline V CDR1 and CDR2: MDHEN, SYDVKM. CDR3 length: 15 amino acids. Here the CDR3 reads CASSLQAGGPREQYF. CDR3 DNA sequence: TGTGCCAGCAGTCTCCAAGCGGGAGGGCCTCGGGAGCAGTACTTC.

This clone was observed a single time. The CDR3: CASSPQAGSPNRGAGELFF. In nucleotides, the CDR3 is TGTGCCAGCTCACCACAGGCCGGGAGCCCTAACCGGGGGGCCGGGGAGCTGTTTTTT. The chain carries TRBV18 and TRBJ2-2; TRBD2 aligns across 7 bases. Germline V CDR1 and CDR2: KGHSH, LQKENI. V dropped 1 base and J dropped 6; count of bases not matched to a gene: 17. The length of the CDR3 is 19 residues.

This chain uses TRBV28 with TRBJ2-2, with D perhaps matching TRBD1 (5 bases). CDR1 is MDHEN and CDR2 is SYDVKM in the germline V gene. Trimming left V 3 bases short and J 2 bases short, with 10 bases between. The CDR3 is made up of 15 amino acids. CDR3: CASSFPRVNTGELFF. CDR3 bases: TGTGCCAGCAGTTTTCCCAGGGTAAACACCGGGGAGCTGTTTTTT.

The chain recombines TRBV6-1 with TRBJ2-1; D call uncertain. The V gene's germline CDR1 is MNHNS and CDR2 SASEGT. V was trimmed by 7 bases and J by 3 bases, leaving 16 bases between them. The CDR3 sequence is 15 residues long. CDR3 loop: CASTAQQILYNEQFF. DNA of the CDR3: TGTGCCAGCACCGCGCAACAGATACTCTACAATGAGCAGTTCTTC.

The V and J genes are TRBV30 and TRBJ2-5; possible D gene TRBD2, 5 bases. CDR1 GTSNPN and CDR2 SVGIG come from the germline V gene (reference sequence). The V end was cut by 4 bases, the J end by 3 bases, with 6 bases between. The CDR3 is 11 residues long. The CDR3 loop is CAWTSKETQYF. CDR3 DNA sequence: TGTGCCTGGACTAGCAAAGAGACCCAGTACTTC.

CDR3 region: CASSRREGMNTEAFF. The CDR3 nucleotides are TGTGCCAGCTCACGAAGGGAGGGAATGAACACTGAAGCTTTCTTT. The V and J genes are TRBV18 and TRBJ1-1; D gene unclear. The CDR3 is 15 residues long. V dropped 4 bases and J dropped 0 bases, with 12 bases sitting between them. Germline V gene lookup returns CDR1 KGHSH and CDR2 LQKENI.

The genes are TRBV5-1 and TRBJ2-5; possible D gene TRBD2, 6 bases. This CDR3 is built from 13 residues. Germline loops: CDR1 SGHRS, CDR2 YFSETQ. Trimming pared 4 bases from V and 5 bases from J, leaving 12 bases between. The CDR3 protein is CASSPREWETQYF. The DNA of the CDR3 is TGCGCCAGCAGCCCCCGGGAGTGGGAGACCCAGTACTTC.

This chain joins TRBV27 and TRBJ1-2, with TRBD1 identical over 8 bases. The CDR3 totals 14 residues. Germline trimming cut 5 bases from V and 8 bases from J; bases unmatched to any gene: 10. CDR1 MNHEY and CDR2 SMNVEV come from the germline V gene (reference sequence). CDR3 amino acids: CASSLLRTGKGYTF. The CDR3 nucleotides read TGTGCCAGCAGTCTACTACGGACAGGGAAAGGCTACACCTTC.

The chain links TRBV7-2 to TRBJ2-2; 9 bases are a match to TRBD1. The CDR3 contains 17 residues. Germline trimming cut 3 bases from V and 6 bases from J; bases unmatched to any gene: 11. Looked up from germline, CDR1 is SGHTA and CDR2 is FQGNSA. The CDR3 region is CASSFYSGQGSPGELFF. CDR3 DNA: TGTGCCAGCAGCTTCTATTCGGGACAGGGTTCCCCCGGGGAGCTGTTTTTT.

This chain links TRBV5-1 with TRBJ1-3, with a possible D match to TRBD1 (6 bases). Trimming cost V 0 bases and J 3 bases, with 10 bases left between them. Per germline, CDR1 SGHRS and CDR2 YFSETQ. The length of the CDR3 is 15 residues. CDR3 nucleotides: TGCGCCAGCAGCTTGGCACAGGGTGGTGGAAACACCATATATTTT. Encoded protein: CASSLAQGGGNTIYF. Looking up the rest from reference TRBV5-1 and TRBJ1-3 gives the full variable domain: KAGVTQTPRYLIKTRGQQVTLSCSPISGHRSVSWYQQTPGQGLQFLFEYFSETQRNKGNFPGRFSGRQFSNSRSEMNVSTLELGDSALYLCASSLAQGGGNTIYFGEGSWLTVV.

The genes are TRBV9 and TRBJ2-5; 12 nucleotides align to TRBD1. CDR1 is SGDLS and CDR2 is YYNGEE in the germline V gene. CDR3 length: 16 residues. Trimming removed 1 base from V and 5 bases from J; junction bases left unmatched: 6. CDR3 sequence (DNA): TGTGCCAGCAGCGTAACTATGGGACAGGGGGCGGAGACCCAGTACTTC. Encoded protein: CASSVTMGQGAETQYF.

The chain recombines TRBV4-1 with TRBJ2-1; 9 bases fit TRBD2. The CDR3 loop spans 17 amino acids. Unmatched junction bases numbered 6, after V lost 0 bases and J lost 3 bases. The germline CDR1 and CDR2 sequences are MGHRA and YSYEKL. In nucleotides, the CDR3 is TGCGCCAGCAGCCAAGATTTGGAACTAGCGGGCTACAATGAGCAGTTCTTC. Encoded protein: CASSQDLELAGYNEQFF.

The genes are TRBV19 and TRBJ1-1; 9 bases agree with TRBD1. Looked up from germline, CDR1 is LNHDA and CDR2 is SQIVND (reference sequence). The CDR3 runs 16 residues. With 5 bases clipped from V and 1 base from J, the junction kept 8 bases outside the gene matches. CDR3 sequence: CASSDGQGWRNTEAFF. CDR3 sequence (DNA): TGTGCCAGTAGTGACGGACAGGGGTGGAGGAACACTGAAGCTTTCTTT. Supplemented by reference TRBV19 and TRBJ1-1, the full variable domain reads DGGITQSPKYLFRKEGQNVTLSCEQNLNHDAMYWYRQDPGQGLRLIYYSQIVNDFQKGDIAEGYSVSREKKESFPLTVTSAQKNPTAFYLCASSDGQGWRNTEAFFGQGTRLTVV.

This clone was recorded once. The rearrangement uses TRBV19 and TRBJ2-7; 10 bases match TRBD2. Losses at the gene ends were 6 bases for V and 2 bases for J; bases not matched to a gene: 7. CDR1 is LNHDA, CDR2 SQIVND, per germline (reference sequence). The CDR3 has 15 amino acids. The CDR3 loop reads CASSPASGGAYEQYF. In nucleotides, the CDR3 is TGTGCCAGTAGCCCCGCCAGCGGGGGGGCCTACGAGCAGTACTTC.

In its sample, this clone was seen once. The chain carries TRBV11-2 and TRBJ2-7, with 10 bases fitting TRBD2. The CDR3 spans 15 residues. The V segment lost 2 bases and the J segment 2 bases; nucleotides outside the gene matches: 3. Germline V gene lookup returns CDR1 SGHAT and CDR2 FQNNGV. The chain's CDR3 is CASSLPLAGAYEQYF. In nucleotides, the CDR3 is TGTGCCAGCAGCTTACCTCTAGCGGGAGCCTACGAGCAGTACTTC.

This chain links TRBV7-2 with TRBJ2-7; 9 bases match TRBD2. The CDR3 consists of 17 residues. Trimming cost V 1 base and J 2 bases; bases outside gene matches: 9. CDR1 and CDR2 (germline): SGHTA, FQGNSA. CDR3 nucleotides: TGTGCCAGCAGCTTAGGGCGGGGGGGACGGAAGCCCTACGAGCAGTACTTC. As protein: CASSLGRGGRKPYEQYF.

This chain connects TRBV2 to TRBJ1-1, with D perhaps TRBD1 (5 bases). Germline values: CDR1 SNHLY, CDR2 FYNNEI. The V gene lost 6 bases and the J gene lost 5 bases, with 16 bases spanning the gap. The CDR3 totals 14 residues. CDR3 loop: CASRSRAGGTEAFF. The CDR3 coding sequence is TGTGCCAGCAGATCGAGGGCCGGGGGGACTGAAGCTTTCTTT. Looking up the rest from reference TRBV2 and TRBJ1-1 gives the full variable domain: EPEVTQTPSHQVTQMGQEVILRCVPISNHLYFYWYRQILGQKVEFLVSFYNNEISEKSEIFDDQFSVERPDGSNFTLKIRSTKLEDSAMYFCASRSRAGGTEAFFGQGTRLTVV.